One and the same sample provided the 29 T cell receptor beta chains below, sequenced in a study of T cell responses to AZD1222 COVID-19 vaccine. Repertoires were generated with immunoSEQ multiplex PCR, while TCRdb's copy carries only in-frame clones and drops some. The sample lists about 160,000 clones, about 93% occurring once. Sequenced material: peripheral blood, taken on day 0 of AZD1222 vaccination. Receptor source: an adult in good health.

The chain is built from TRBV1 and TRBJ2-5. TRBV1 is designated a pseudogene. The CDR3 length is 14 residues. CDR3 nucleotides: TGCACCAGCAGCCAGGATGGGGTCCCAGAGACCCAGTACTTC. Translated, it gives CTSSQDGVPETQYF.

This rearrangement joins TRBV10-3 to TRBJ2-1, with D possibly called TRBD1 or TRBD2 (6 bases each). V was cut by 0 bases and J by 6 bases, with 12 bases left in between. CDR1 and CDR2 from the germline V gene are ENHRY and SYGVKD. This CDR3 comprises 15 residues. The CDR3 spells CAISESGGRINEQFF. The CDR3 nucleotides are TGTGCCATCAGTGAGTCAGGGGGGCGAATCAATGAGCAGTTCTTC.

The chain links TRBV4-1 to TRBJ1-5, with 11 nucleotides matching TRBD1. Germline values: CDR1 MGHRA, CDR2 YSYEKL. Losses at the gene ends were 1 base for V and 6 bases for J; bases not matched to a gene: 2. The CDR3 has 15 residues. The CDR3 coding sequence is TGCGCCAGCAGCCAAGCGGACAGGGGGCGTCAGCCCCAGCATTTT. It translates to CASSQADRGRQPQHF.

The genes are TRBV5-4 and TRBJ2-3, with D hard to call. V shed 4 bases and J shed 2 bases, with 14 bases lying between them. The CDR3 length is 15 residues. From germline, CDR1 is SGHNT and CDR2 YYREEE (reference sequence). CDR3 in amino acids: CASSPDSGITDTQYF. In DNA, the CDR3 is TGTGCCAGCAGCCCCGATTCAGGTATCACAGATACGCAGTATTTT.

The chain recombines TRBV19 with TRBJ2-5; weak D call: TRBD1 (5 bases). The CDR3 is made up of 10 amino acids. CDR1 is LNHDA and CDR2 is SQIVND in the germline V gene (reference sequence). V was cut by 11 bases and J by 5 bases, with 9 bases left in between. CDR3 amino acids: CASAGETQYF. In DNA form, the CDR3 reads TGTGCCTCCGCAGGGGAGACCCAGTACTTC.

V and J are TRBV7-9 and TRBJ1-1, with 9 bases aligning to TRBD1. Germline V CDR1 and CDR2: SEHNR, FQNEAQ (reference sequence). V lost 4 bases to trimming and J lost 6 bases; unmatched junction nucleotides: 9. This CDR3 has 15 amino acids. This CDR3 reads CASSSQQGAWAEAFF. DNA of the CDR3: TGTGCCAGCAGCTCTCAACAGGGGGCCTGGGCTGAAGCTTTCTTT.

The chain combines TRBV18 with TRBJ1-5; the D is unclear. CDR3 length equals 14 residues. Germline lookup yields CDR1 KGHSH and CDR2 LQKENI. Trimming removed 3 bases at V and 3 bases at J, with 9 bases between. CDR3 bases: TGTGCCAGCTCACCGATGCAGGACAATCAGCCCCAGCATTTT. It encodes CASSPMQDNQPQHF.

The chain combines TRBV12-3 or TRBV12-4 with TRBJ1-2, with D perhaps matching TRBD1 (5 bases). Trimming removed 6 bases from V and 4 bases from J, with 12 bases in between. The CDR3 covers 13 residues. CDR3 loop: CASSPPGGYGYTF. The CDR3, as DNA: TGTGCCAGCAGCCCACCGGGGGGCTATGGCTACACCTTC.

The CDR3 sequence: CASSITEYTEAFF. CDR3 DNA sequence: TGTGCCAGTAGTATAACAGAGTACACTGAAGCTTTCTTT. V usage is TRBV19 and J usage is TRBJ1-1; D is unresolved. Germline-derived CDR1 and CDR2 are LNHDA and SQIVND (reference sequence). Trimming cost V 2 bases and J 3 bases, with 7 bases left between them. This CDR3 comprises 13 residues.

CDR3 DNA: TGTGGGGGAGCTCGTAACGGGGAGCTGTTTTTT. Translated: CGGARNGELFF. This chain uses TRBV30 with TRBJ2-2, with D tentatively TRBD2 (5 bases). CDR1 is GTSNPN, CDR2 SVGIG, per germline (reference sequence). CDR3 length: 11 residues.

The V call is TRBV28, the J call TRBJ1-6; D is undetermined. Germline V CDR1 and CDR2: MDHEN, SYDVKM. V shed 5 bases and J shed 6 bases, with 14 bases lying between them. The CDR3 has 15 residues. In DNA, the CDR3 is TGTGCCAGCAGTGCCCCGGCTTGGGTTAATTCACCCCTCCACTTT. Its translation is CASSAPAWVNSPLHF.

V usage is TRBV7-2 and J usage is TRBJ2-7; 9 bases agree with TRBD2. The CDR3 is made up of 15 amino acids. Per germline, CDR1 SGHTA and CDR2 FQGNSA. Trimming removed 3 bases from V and 5 bases from J; junction bases left unmatched: 8. In DNA, the CDR3 is TGTGCCAGCAGCTTGACTAGCGGAAGATTGAACGAGCAGTACGTC. This sequence encodes CASSLTSGRLNEQYV.

This chain uses TRBV4-3 with TRBJ1-2; D ambiguous. V lost 0 bases and J lost 0, with 8 bases in between. CDR1 LGHNA and CDR2 YSLEER come from the germline V gene. The CDR3 spans 15 residues. The CDR3 region has the DNA TGCGCCAGCAGCCAAGATCAATCCACTAACTATGGCTACACCTTC. This encodes CASSQDQSTNYGYTF.

This sequence joins TRBV14 and TRBJ2-2; maybe TRBD1 (6 bases). The length of the CDR3 is 13 residues. The V and J ends lost 8 bases and 2 bases respectively, with 9 bases between them. Germline CDR1 and CDR2: SGHDN and FVKESK. In nucleotides, the CDR3 is TGTGCCAGCCGGGACACCAACACCGGGGAGCTGTTTTTT. It codes for CASRDTNTGELFF.

The rearrangement uses TRBV5-1 and TRBJ1-3, with D maybe TRBD1 (5 bases). V was pared by 6 bases and J by 4 bases, with 11 bases between. Germline V lookup: CDR1 SGHRS, CDR2 YFSETQ. CDR3 length: 13 residues. The CDR3 nucleotides read TGCGCCAGCACTGGGGCGCAGGGAAACACCATATATTTT. Protein sequence: CASTGAQGNTIYF. The full variable domain, with the rest looked up from reference TRBV5-1 and TRBJ1-3, is KAGVTQTPRYLIKTRGQQVTLSCSPISGHRSVSWYQQTPGQGLQFLFEYFSETQRNKGNFPGRFSGRQFSNSRSEMNVSTLELGDSALYLCASTGAQGNTIYFGEGSWLTVV.

The rearrangement links TRBV13 to TRBJ1-4; TRBD1 matches 9 bases. Germline values: CDR1 PRHDT, CDR2 FYEKMQ (reference sequence). The CDR3 extends over 17 amino acids. V dropped 5 bases and J dropped 7; count of bases not matched to a gene: 14. In DNA, the CDR3 is TGTGCCAGCAGCCCGAGGACAGGGGAGATTTTTTCTGAAAAACTGTTTTTT. This encodes CASSPRTGEIFSEKLFF.

The chain is built from TRBV6-5 and TRBJ2-7; 9 bases line up with TRBD1. The ends lost 6 bases at V and 2 bases at J; junction bases unmatched: 8. Germline V lookup: CDR1 MNHEY, CDR2 SVGAGI. CDR3 size: 15 residues. This CDR3 is CASSEGQGLAYEQYV. The CDR3 DNA reads as TGTGCCAGCAGCGAGGGACAGGGCTTAGCCTACGAGCAGTACGTC.

The chain links TRBV7-2 to TRBJ1-5; no clear D. CDR1 is SGHTA, CDR2 FQGNSA, per germline. Deletions cut 1 base from V and 1 base from J, with 5 bases between. The length of the CDR3 is 14 residues. The CDR3 region is CASSLVGSNQPQHF. The CDR3 DNA is TGTGCCAGCAGCTTAGTGGGAAGCAATCAGCCCCAGCATTTT. Full variable domain (outside the CDR3, taken from reference TRBV7-2 and TRBJ1-5): GAGVSQSPSNKVTEKGKDVELRCDPISGHTALYWYRQSLGQGLEFLIYFQGNSAPDKSGLPSDRFSAERTGGSVSTLTIQRTQQEDSAVYLCASSLVGSNQPQHFGDGTRLSIL.

The rearrangement links TRBV2 to TRBJ2-3, with D possibly being TRBD2 (8 bases). Germline loops: CDR1 SNHLY, CDR2 FYNNEI. Trimming left V 9 bases short and J 0 bases short, with 19 bases between. CDR3 size: 16 residues. The CDR3, as DNA: TGTGCCAGTCAGGGGGGCAAGCGGGGGAGCACAGATACGCAGTATTTT. Its protein is CASQGGKRGSTDTQYF.

The genes are TRBV5-4 and TRBJ2-4; 9 bases align to TRBD2. After removal of 4 bases from V and 5 bases from J, the junction contained 4 bases not matched to a gene. CDR1 is SGHNT, CDR2 YYREEE, per germline (reference sequence). This CDR3 is 14 amino acids long. The CDR3 reads CASSASGTENIQYF. The DNA for the CDR3 is TGTGCCAGCAGCGCTAGCGGGACGGAAAACATTCAGTACTTC.

This clone has just one count. The J gene is TRBJ2-3, the V gene TRBV3-1 (or the pseudogene TRBV3-2), with TRBD2 matching 8 bases. CDR3 size: 12 residues. The junction had 0 bases not matched to a gene; V was cut back by 1 base and J by 9 bases. Germline CDR1 and CDR2: LGHDT and YNNKEL (reference sequence). The CDR3 DNA is TGTGCCAGCAGCCAAGCGGGGGGGACGCAGTATTTT. This codes for CASSQAGGTQYF.

This chain links TRBV5-1 with TRBJ1-1, with 9 bases that match TRBD1. The CDR3 is 13 amino acids. Per the germline V gene, CDR1 is SGHRS and CDR2 is YFSETQ. Trimming at V came to 4 bases and at J to 4 bases, leaving 2 bases not matched to a gene. The CDR3 sequence is CASSEDRGTEAFF. The CDR3 DNA reads TGCGCCAGCAGCGAGGACAGGGGCACTGAAGCTTTCTTT.

The chain recombines TRBV30 with TRBJ2-1; 10 nucleotides agree with TRBD2. Germline V CDR1 and CDR2: GTSNPN, SVGIG (reference sequence). With V trimmed by 0 bases and J by 9 bases, 5 bases remained unmatched. This CDR3 contains 14 residues. This CDR3 is CAWSVVWTSGEQFF. As DNA, the CDR3 is TGTGCCTGGAGTGTAGTCTGGACTAGCGGTGAGCAGTTCTTC.

The J gene is TRBJ1-1, the V gene TRBV10-2; D is unresolved. From germline, CDR1 is WSHSY and CDR2 SAAADI. The CDR3 consists of 11 residues. V shed 6 bases and J shed 2 bases, with 4 bases lying between them. For the CDR3, the DNA is TGCGCCAGCAGGAGTAACACTGAAGCTTTCTTT. Its protein is CASRSNTEAFF.

The gene calls are TRBV5-1 and TRBJ2-2; D is ambiguous. The CDR3 length is 16 residues. The V gene's germline CDR1 is SGHRS and CDR2 YFSETQ. V was trimmed by 0 bases and J by 0 bases, leaving 9 bases between them. The CDR3 reads CASSLDWPSNTGELFF. CDR3 bases: TGCGCCAGCAGCTTGGATTGGCCCTCGAACACCGGGGAGCTGTTTTTT.

The gene calls are TRBV7-6 and TRBJ2-7, with 10 bases aligning to TRBD2. The CDR3 has 12 amino acids. V shed 5 bases, J shed 7 bases, and the junction held 2 bases outside the gene matches. Germline values: CDR1 SGHVS, CDR2 FNYEAQ. DNA for the CDR3: TGTGCCAGCAGCCCGGGACTAGCGGAGCAGTACGTC. Protein sequence: CASSPGLAEQYV.

V gene TRBV7-3 combines with J gene TRBJ2-3; 11 bases map to TRBD2. The V and J ends lost 5 bases and 4 bases, in that order; junction bases with no gene match: 5. CDR1 is SGHTA, CDR2 FQGTGA, per germline. The CDR3 totals 15 residues. The CDR3 DNA is TGTGCCAGCAGCCCCACTAGCGGGAGATCAGATACGCAGTATTTT. This encodes CASSPTSGRSDTQYF.

The chain recombines TRBV29-1 with TRBJ1-2, with 7 bases identical to TRBD1. V lost 4 bases to trimming and J lost 2 bases; unmatched junction nucleotides: 7. Per the germline V gene, CDR1 is SQVTM and CDR2 is ANQGSEA. This CDR3 is built from 14 residues. The CDR3 spells CSVGGDSQNYGYTF. CDR3 sequence (DNA): TGCAGCGTTGGGGGGGACAGCCAAAACTATGGCTACACCTTC.

V is TRBV2 and J is TRBJ2-3; weak D call: TRBD2 (6 bases). The CDR3 length is 15 residues. V was shortened by 6 bases and J by 2 bases, with 15 bases between the two germline ends. The germline V gene has CDR1 SNHLY and CDR2 FYNNEI. The CDR3 loop reads CASRGSSVNTDTQYF. CDR3 DNA sequence: TGTGCCAGCAGGGGGTCTAGCGTCAACACAGATACGCAGTATTTT.